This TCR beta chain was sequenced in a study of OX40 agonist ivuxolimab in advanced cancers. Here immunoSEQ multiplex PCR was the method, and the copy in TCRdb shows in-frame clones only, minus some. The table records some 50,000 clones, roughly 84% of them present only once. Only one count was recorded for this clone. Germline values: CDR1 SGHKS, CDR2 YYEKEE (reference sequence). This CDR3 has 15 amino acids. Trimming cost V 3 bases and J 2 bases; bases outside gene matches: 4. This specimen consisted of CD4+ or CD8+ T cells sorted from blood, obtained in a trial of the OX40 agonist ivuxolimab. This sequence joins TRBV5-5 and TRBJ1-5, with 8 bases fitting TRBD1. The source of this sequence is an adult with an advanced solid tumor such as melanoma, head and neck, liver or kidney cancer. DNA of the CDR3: TGTGCCAGCAGCTCGACAGGGGACGGCAATCAGCCCCAGCATTTT. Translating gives CASSSTGDGNQPQHF.